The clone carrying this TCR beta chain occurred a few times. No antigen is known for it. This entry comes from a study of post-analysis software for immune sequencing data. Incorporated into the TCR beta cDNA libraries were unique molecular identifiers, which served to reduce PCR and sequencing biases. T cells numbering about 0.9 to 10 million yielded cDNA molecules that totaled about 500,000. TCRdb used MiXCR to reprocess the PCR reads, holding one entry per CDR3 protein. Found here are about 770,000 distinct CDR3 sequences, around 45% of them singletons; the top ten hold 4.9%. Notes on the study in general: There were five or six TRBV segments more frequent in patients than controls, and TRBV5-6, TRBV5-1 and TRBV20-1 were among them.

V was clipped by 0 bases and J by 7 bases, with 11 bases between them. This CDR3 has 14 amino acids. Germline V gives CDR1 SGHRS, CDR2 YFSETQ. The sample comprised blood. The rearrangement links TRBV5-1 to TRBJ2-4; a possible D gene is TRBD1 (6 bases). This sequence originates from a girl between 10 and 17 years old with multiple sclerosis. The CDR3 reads CASSLGSDSNIQYF. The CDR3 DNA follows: TGCGCCAGCAGCTTGGGATCGGACAGTAACATTCAGTACTTC.